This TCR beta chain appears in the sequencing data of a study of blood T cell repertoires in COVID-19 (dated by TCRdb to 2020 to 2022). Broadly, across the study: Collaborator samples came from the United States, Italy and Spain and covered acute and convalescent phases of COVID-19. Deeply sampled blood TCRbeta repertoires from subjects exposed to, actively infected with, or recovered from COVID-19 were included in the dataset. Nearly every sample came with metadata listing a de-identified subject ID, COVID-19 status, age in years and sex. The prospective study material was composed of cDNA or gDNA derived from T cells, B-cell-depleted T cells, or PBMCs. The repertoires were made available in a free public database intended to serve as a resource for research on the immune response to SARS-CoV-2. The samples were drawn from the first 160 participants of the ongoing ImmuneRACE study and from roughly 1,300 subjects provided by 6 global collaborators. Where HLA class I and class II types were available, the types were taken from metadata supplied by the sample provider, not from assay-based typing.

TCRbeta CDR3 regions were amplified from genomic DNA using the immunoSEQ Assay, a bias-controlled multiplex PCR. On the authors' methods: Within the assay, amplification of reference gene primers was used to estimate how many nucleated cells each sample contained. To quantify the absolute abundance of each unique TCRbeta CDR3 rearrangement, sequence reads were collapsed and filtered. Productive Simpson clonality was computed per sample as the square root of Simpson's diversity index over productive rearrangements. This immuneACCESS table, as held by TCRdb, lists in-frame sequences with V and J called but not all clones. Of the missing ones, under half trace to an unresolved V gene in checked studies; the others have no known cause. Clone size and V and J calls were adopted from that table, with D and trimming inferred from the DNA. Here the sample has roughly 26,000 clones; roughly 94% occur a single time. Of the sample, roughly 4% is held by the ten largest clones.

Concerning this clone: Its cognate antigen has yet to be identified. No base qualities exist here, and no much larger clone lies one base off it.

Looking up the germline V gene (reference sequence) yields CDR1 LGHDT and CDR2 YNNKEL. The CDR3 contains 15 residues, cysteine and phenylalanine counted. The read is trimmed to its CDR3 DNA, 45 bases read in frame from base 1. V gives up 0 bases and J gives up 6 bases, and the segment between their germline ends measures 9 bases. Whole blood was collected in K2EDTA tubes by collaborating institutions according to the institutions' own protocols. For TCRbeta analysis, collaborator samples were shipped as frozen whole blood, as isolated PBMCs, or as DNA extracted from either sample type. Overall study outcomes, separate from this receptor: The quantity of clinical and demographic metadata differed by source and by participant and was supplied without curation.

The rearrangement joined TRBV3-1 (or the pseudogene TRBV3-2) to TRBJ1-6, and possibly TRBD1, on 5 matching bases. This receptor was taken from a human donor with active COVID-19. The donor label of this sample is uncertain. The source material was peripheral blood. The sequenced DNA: TGTGCCAGCAGCCAAGATTCGGGGGGTAATTCACCCCTCCACTTT. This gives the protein CASSQDSGGNSPLHF.